These T cell receptor beta chains were read from a single sample in a study of beta chain features in type 1 diabetes. Using immunoSEQ multiplex PCR, the repertoire was profiled, and TCRdb retains in-frame clones only, with some absent. This table has 150,000 to 160,000 clones, 11% appearing once. The sequencing sample was made of central memory CD4+ T cells from blood. Receptors originate from a man younger than 30 in good health. Both conserved end residues are part of each CDR3. Rows give clone size only sometimes, using once, few, many, or a class for an expanded clone.

j_call: TRBJ2-2
clone_size: NA
cdr3_length: 14
v_call: TRBV30
cdr3_aa: CAWRGISNTGELFF

j_call: TRBJ2-7
clone_size: few
cdr3_length: 14
v_call: TRBV28
cdr3_aa: CASTRGGGKYEQYF

j_call: TRBJ2-7
clone_size: many
cdr3_length: 13
v_call: TRBV29-1
cdr3_aa: CSVSAGGFYEQYF

j_call: TRBJ1-2
clone_size: few
cdr3_length: 14
v_call: TRBV14
cdr3_aa: CASSQVKGNYGYTF

j_call: TRBJ2-2
clone_size: NA
cdr3_length: 13
v_call: TRBV7-3
cdr3_aa: CASSPWGTGELFF

j_call: TRBJ2-7
clone_size: NA
cdr3_length: 14
v_call: TRBV4-2
cdr3_aa: CASSQDPGSYEQYF

j_call: TRBJ2-2
clone_size: few
cdr3_length: 16
v_call: TRBV30
cdr3_aa: CAWSVRIPANTGELFF

j_call: TRBJ2-7
clone_size: NA
cdr3_length: 16
v_call: TRBV7-2
cdr3_aa: CASSLERTGTRHEQYF

j_call: TRBJ2-5
clone_size: NA
cdr3_length: 15
v_call: TRBV7-3
cdr3_aa: CASSLDSRASGTQYF

j_call: TRBJ2-6
clone_size: few
cdr3_length: 17
v_call: TRBV18
cdr3_aa: CASSAPRVFSGANVLTF

j_call: TRBJ2-2
clone_size: few
cdr3_length: 12
v_call: TRBV7-9
cdr3_aa: CASSLTDGELFF

j_call: TRBJ2-5
clone_size: NA
cdr3_length: 15
v_call: TRBV9
cdr3_aa: CASSVVAGGAETQYF

j_call: TRBJ2-6
clone_size: many
cdr3_length: 15
v_call: TRBV5-1
cdr3_aa: CASSLHHSGANVLTF

j_call: TRBJ1-1
clone_size: NA
cdr3_length: 14
v_call: TRBV7-9
cdr3_aa: CASSHSLGDGGSFF

j_call: TRBJ1-2
clone_size: NA
cdr3_length: 14
v_call: TRBV4-2
cdr3_aa: CASSQPGQSYGYTF

j_call: TRBJ2-1
clone_size: NA
cdr3_length: 12
v_call: TRBV15
cdr3_aa: CATSRDRDREFF

j_call: TRBJ2-1
clone_size: few
cdr3_length: 17
v_call: TRBV28
cdr3_aa: CASSIPLLAGEDNEQFF

j_call: TRBJ2-1
clone_size: few
cdr3_length: 14
v_call: TRBV19
cdr3_aa: CASQQAQSYNEQFF

j_call: TRBJ2-4
clone_size: many
cdr3_length: 14
v_call: TRBV27
cdr3_aa: CASSLGLAKNIQYF

j_call: TRBJ2-1
clone_size: few
cdr3_length: 10
v_call: TRBV29-1
cdr3_aa: CSVSIREQFF

j_call: TRBJ1-6
clone_size: few
cdr3_length: 14
v_call: TRBV28
cdr3_aa: CASSSGQGNSPLHF

j_call: TRBJ1-1
clone_size: few
cdr3_length: 13
v_call: TRBV7-2
cdr3_aa: CASSRQENTEAFF

j_call: TRBJ2-1
clone_size: few
cdr3_length: 13
v_call: TRBV7-8
cdr3_aa: CASSLGRGFEQFF

j_call: TRBJ2-7
clone_size: few
cdr3_length: 14
v_call: TRBV6-1
cdr3_aa: CASSEQGRSYEQYF

j_call: TRBJ2-5
clone_size: few
cdr3_length: 14
v_call: TRBV27
cdr3_aa: CASSWTSGKETQYF

j_call: TRBJ1-2
clone_size: NA
cdr3_length: 16
v_call: TRBV5-1
cdr3_aa: CASSLAGGGANYGYTF

j_call: TRBJ2-7
clone_size: few
cdr3_length: 16
v_call: TRBV7-2
cdr3_aa: CASSSQTSGGAYEQYF

j_call: TRBJ2-5
clone_size: few
cdr3_length: 14
v_call: TRBV10-3
cdr3_aa: CAISPGEGRETQYF

j_call: TRBJ2-1
clone_size: few
cdr3_length: 15
v_call: TRBV5-1
cdr3_aa: CASSLASLVVNEQFF